This entry is about one TCR beta chain. Its antigen remains unknown. This CDR3 has 15 residues. V was pared by 0 bases and J by 4 bases, with 11 bases between. Germline V lookup: CDR1 SGDLS, CDR2 YYNGEE. These data originate in a study of cytomegalovirus exposure and HLA in healthy donors. Regarding the study as a whole: Rarity held for most TCR sequences, but there were some public TCRs that occurred in many donors. In a later analysis, TCR beta V- and J-gene trimming was associated with a missense DCLRE1C variant. Immune exposure was documented only through CMV serostatus.

With 60 Vbeta and 13 Jbeta primers, the PCR was carried out. The protocol was immunoSEQ multiplex PCR, while the TCRdb copy is restricted to in-frame clones and leaves out a portion. The table includes some 150,000 clones, around four fifths detected once. The sequenced sample was PBMCs. The sequence was obtained from a woman aged 45 to 65 in good health and CMV-seronegative. The V call is TRBV9, the J call TRBJ1-5; D gene uncertain. As DNA, the CDR3 is TGTGCCAGCAGCGTAGAAGCAGGCTCGAATCAGCCCCAGCATTTT. Translated: CASSVEAGSNQPQHF.